This T cell receptor beta chain was found in a study of post-analysis software for immune sequencing data. Turning to the study itself: Both relapsing-remitting and secondary progressive multiple sclerosis featured among the disease courses, as did progressive-relapsing multiple sclerosis.

Study results and caveats: Batch-matched samples strongly co-clustered by F measure. Controls showed lower frequencies than patients for roughly five TRBV segments, and TRBV5-6, TRBV5-1 and TRBV20-1 were among these.

TCR beta libraries were prepared from cDNA with unique molecular identifiers. The source material, roughly 0.9 to 11 million T cells, gave rise to about 460,000 cDNA molecules. TCRdb redid the calling of the PCR reads with MiXCR, one entry per CDR3 protein. The sample has fewer than 850,000 distinct CDR3 sequences; around 42% are singletons. Comment on this clonotype: The target antigen is unknown.

The V gene's germline CDR1 is ENHRY and CDR2 SYGVKD. The CDR3 runs 14 residues. The specimen sequenced was blood. This sequence was found in a girl between 5 and 17 years old with multiple sclerosis. V usage is TRBV10-3 and J usage is TRBJ2-7; 7 bases are a match to TRBD1. The DNA end is a closer match to TRBJ2-5, so the J assignment may be wrong. CDR3 region: CAITLRQGGETQYF. In nucleotides, the CDR3 is TGTGCCATCACCCTGAGACAGGGTGGGGAGACCCAGTACTTC.